This TCR beta chain originates from a study of cytotoxic CD8 clonotypes in ibrutinib-treated CLL. The wider study: Partial response was seen in roughly 24 patients and complete response in 2; after median about 68 months, approximately 15 stayed remitted, roughly twelve progressed. Study findings and constraints: Clonality went up at the time of ibrutinib response, stayed stable in sustained remission, and later dropped back toward its baseline level at progression.

Note on this clone: Its antigen is still unknown.

J lost 5 bases, V lost 5 bases, and 7 bases had no gene match. The CDR3 covers 14 residues. CDR1 SEHNR and CDR2 FQNEAQ come from the germline V gene (reference sequence). Sequencing used immunoSEQ multiplex PCR; TCRdb keeps in-frame clones, though not all of them. The table has about 160,000 clones, approximately 80% seen once; the top ten hold less than 6%. This TCR was recovered from a human donor with chronic lymphocytic leukemia. Here the sequenced sample was PBMCs, taken after 24 months of ibrutinib treatment. The gene calls are TRBV7-9 and TRBJ2-7, with 9 bases matching TRBD2. CDR3 protein: CASSRAGGTHEQYF. The CDR3 DNA reads TGTGCCAGCAGCAGAGCGGGAGGTACCCACGAGCAGTACTTC.